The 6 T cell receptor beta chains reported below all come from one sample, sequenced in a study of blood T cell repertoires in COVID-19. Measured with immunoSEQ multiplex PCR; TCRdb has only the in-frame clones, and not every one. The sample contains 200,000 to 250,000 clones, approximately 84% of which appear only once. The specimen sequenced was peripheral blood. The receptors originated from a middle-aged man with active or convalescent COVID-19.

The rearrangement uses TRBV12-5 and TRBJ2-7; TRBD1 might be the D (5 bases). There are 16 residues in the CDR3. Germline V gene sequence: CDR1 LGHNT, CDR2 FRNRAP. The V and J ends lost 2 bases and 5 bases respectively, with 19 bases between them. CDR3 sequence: CASGLFGANLLDEQYF. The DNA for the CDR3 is TGTGCTAGTGGTTTGTTTGGGGCTAACCTTTTGGACGAGCAGTACTTC.

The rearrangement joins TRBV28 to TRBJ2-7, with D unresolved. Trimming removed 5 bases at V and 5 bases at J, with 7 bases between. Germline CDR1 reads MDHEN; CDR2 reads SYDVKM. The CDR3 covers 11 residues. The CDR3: CASSIVHEQYF. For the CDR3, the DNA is TGTGCCAGCAGTATAGTGCACGAGCAGTACTTC.

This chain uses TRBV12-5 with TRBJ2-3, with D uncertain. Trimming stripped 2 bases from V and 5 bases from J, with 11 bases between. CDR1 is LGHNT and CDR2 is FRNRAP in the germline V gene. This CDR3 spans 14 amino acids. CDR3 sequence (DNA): TGTGCTAGTGGTTTGATCTCCAACGGAGATACGCAGTATTTT. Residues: CASGLISNGDTQYF.

The CDR3 loop is CASSLQGRGAYNEQFF. The CDR3 coding sequence is TGTGCCAGCAGCCTCCAGGGGCGGGGGGCCTACAATGAGCAGTTCTTC. The rearrangement links TRBV27 to TRBJ2-1; 8 bases map to TRBD2. Losses at the gene ends were 6 bases for V and 2 bases for J; bases not matched to a gene: 9. The CDR3 has 16 residues. Germline-derived CDR1 and CDR2 are MNHEY and SMNVEV (reference sequence).

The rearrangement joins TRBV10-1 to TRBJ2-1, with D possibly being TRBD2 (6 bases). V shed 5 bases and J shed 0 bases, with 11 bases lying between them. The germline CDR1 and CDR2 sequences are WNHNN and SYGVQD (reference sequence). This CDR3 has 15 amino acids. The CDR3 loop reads CASSPRTNSYNEQFF. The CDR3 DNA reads TGCGCCAGCAGTCCCAGGACTAACTCCTACAATGAGCAGTTCTTC.

The CDR3 here is CASSLDRGRQPQHF. The CDR3 DNA is TGTGCCAGCTCTCTTGACAGGGGCCGTCAGCCCCAGCATTTT. The chain carries TRBV18 and TRBJ1-5; TRBD1 matches at 8 bases. Germline V gives CDR1 KGHSH, CDR2 LQKENI. This CDR3 is built from 14 residues. V gave up 6 bases and J gave up 6 bases; unmatched junction bases: 7.